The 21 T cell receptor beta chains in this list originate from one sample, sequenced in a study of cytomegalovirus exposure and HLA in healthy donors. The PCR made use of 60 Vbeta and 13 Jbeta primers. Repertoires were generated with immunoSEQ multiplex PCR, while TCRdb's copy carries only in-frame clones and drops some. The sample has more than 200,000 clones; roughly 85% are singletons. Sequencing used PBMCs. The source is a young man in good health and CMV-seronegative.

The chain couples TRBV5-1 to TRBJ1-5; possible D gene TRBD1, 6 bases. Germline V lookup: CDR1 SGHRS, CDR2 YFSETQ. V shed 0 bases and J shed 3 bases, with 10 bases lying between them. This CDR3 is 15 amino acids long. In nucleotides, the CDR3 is TGCGCCAGCAGCTTGGACGGACAGTCCAATCAGCCCCAGCATTTT. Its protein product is CASSLDGQSNQPQHF.

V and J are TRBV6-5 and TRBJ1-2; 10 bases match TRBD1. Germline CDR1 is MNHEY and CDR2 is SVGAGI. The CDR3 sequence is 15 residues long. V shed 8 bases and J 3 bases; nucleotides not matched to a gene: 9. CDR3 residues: CASRGQGRVDYGYTF. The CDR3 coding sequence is TGTGCCAGCCGGGGACAGGGGCGAGTTGACTATGGCTACACCTTC.

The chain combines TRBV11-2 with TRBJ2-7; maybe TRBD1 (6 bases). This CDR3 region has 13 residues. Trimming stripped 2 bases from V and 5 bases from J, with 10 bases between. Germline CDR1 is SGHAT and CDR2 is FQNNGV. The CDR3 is CASSLQGFDEQYF. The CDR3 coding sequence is TGTGCCAGCAGCTTACAGGGGTTCGACGAGCAGTACTTC.

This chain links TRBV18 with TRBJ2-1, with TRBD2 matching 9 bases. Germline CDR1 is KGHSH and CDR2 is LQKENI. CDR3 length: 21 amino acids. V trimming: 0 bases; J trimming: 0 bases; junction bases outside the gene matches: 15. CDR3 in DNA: TGTGCCAGCTCACCACCCGGTTCTAAAACTAGCGGGCGGACCTCCTACAATGAGCAGTTCTTC. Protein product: CASSPPGSKTSGRTSYNEQFF. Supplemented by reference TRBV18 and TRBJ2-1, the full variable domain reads NAGVMQNPRHLVRRRGQEARLRCSPMKGHSHVYWYRQLPEEGLKFMVYLQKENIIDESGMPKERFSAEFPKEGPSILRIQQVVRGDSAAYFCASSPPGSKTSGRTSYNEQFFGPGTRLTVL.

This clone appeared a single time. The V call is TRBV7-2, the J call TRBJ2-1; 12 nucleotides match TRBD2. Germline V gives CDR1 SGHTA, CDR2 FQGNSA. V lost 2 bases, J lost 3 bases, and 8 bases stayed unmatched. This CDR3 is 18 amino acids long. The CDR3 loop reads CASSLRPSLAGGYNEQFF. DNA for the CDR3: TGTGCCAGCAGCTTACGACCCTCACTAGCGGGGGGCTACAATGAGCAGTTCTTC.

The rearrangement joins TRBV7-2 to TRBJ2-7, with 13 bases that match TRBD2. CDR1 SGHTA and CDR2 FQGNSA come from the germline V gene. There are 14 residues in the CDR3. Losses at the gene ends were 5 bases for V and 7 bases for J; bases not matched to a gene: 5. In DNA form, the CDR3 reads TGTGCCAGCAGCCCACTAGCGGGGGGGGGAGAGCAGTACTTC. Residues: CASSPLAGGGEQYF.

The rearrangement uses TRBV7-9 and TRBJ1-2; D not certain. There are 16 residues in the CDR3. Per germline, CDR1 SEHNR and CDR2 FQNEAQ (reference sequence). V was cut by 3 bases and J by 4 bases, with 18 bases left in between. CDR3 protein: CASSFSPPDSGYGYTF. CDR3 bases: TGTGCCAGCAGCTTTAGTCCCCCGGACTCTGGCTATGGCTACACCTTC. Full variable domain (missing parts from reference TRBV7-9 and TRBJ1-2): DTGVSQNPRHKITKRGQNVTFRCDPISEHNRLYWYRQTLGQGPEFLTYFQNEAQLEKSRLLSDRFSAERPKGSFSTLEIQRTEQGDSAMYLCASSFSPPDSGYGYTFGSGTRLTVV.

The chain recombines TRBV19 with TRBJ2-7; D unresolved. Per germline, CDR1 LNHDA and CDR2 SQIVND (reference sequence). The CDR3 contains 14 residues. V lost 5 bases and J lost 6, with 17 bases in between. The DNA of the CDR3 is TGTGCCAGTAGTCCCGACTGGCCCCAAGTCGAGCAGTACTTC. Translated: CASSPDWPQVEQYF. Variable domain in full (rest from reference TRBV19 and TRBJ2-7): DGGITQSPKYLFRKEGQNVTLSCEQNLNHDAMYWYRQDPGQGLRLIYYSQIVNDFQKGDIAEGYSVSREKKESFPLTVTSAQKNPTAFYLCASSPDWPQVEQYFGPGTRLTVT.

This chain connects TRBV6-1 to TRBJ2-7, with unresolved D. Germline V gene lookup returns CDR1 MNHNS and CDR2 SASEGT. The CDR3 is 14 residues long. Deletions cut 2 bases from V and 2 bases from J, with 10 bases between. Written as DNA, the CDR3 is TGTGCCAGCAGTGAATACAGAATACCCTACGAGCAGTACTTC. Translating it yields CASSEYRIPYEQYF.

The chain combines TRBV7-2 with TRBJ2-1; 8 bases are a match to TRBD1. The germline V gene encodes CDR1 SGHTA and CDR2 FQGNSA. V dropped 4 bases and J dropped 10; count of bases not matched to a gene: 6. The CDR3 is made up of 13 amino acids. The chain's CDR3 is CASSSTGGKEQFF. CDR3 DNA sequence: TGTGCCAGCAGCTCAACAGGGGGTAAGGAGCAGTTCTTC.

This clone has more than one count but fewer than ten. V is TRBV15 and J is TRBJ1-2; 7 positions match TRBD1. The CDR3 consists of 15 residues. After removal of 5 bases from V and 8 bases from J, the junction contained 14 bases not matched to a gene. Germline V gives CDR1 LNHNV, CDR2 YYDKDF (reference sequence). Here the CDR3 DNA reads TGTGCCACCAGCTTCGACAACAGGGGAGTTTGGGGCTACACCTTC. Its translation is CATSFDNRGVWGYTF. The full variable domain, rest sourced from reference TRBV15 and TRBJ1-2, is DAMVIQNPRYQVTQFGKPVTLSCSQTLNHNVMYWYQQKSSQAPKLLFHYYDKDFNNEADTPDNFQSRRPNTSFCFLDIRSPGLGDTAMYLCATSFDNRGVWGYTFGSGTRLTVV.

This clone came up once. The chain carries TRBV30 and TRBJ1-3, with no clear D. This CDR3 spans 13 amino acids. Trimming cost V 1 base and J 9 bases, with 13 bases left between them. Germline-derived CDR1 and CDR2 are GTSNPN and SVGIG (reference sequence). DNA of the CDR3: TGTGCCTGGAGTGGGAGGACTTATGGCACCATATATTTT. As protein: CAWSGRTYGTIYF.

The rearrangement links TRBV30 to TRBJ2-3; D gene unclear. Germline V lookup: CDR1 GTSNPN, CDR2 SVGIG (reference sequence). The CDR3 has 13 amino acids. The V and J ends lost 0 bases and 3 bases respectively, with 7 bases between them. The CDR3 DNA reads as TGTGCCTGGAGTGTACTGCGGACAGATACGCAGTATTTT. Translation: CAWSVLRTDTQYF.

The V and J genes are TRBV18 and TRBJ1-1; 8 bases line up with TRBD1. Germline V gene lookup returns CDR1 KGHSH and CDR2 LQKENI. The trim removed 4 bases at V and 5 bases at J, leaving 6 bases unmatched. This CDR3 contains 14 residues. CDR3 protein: CASSRRGPGTEAFF. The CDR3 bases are TGTGCCAGCTCACGCAGGGGGCCTGGGACTGAAGCTTTCTTT. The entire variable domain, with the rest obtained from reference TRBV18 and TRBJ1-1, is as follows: NAGVMQNPRHLVRRRGQEARLRCSPMKGHSHVYWYRQLPEEGLKFMVYLQKENIIDESGMPKERFSAEFPKEGPSILRIQQVVRGDSAAYFCASSRRGPGTEAFFGQGTRLTVV.

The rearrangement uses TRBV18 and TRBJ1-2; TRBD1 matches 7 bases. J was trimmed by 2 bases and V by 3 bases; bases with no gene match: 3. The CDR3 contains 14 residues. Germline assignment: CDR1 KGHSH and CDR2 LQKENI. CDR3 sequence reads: CASSPPTGNYGYTF. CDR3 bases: TGTGCCAGCTCACCCCCGACAGGGAACTATGGCTACACCTTC.

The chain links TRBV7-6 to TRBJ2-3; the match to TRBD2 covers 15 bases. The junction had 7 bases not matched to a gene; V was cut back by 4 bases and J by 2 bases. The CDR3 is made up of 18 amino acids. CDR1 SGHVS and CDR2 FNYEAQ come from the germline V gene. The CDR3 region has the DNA TGTGCCAGCAGCTCCCCCGGGACTAGCGGGAGGTACACAGATACGCAGTATTTT. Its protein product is CASSSPGTSGRYTDTQYF.

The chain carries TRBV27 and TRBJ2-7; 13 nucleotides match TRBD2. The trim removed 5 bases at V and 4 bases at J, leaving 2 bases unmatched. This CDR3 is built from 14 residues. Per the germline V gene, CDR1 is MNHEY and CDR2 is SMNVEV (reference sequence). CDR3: CASSTSGRVYEQYF. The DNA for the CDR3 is TGTGCCAGCAGTACTAGCGGGAGGGTTTACGAGCAGTACTTC.

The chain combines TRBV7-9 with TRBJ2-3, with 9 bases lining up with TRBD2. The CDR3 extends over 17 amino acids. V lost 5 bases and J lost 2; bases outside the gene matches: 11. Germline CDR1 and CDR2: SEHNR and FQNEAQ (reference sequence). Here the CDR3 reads CASSPDSGRGDTDTQYF. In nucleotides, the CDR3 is TGTGCCAGCAGCCCAGATAGCGGGAGAGGGGACACAGATACGCAGTATTTT.

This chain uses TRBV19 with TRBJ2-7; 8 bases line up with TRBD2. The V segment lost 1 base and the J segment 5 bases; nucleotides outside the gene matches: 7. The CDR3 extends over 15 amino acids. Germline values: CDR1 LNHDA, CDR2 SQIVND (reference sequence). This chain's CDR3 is CASSIVGGVVDEQYF. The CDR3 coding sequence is TGTGCCAGTAGTATAGTCGGGGGGGTCGTCGACGAGCAGTACTTC.

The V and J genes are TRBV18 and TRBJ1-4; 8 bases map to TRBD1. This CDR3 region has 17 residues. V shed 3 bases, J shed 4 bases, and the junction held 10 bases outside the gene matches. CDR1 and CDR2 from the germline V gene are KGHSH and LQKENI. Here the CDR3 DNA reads TGTGCCAGCTCACCTTCCTCAGGGGGCATCAGTAATGAAAAACTGTTTTTT. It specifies CASSPSSGGISNEKLFF. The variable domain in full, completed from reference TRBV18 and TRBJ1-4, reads NAGVMQNPRHLVRRRGQEARLRCSPMKGHSHVYWYRQLPEEGLKFMVYLQKENIIDESGMPKERFSAEFPKEGPSILRIQQVVRGDSAAYFCASSPSSGGISNEKLFFGSGTQLSVL.

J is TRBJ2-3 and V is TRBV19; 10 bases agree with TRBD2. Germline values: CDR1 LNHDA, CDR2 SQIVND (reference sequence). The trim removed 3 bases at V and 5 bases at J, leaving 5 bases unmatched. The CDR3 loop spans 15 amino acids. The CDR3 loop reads CASSIGLAERDTQYF. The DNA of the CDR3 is TGTGCCAGTAGTATTGGACTAGCGGAAAGAGATACGCAGTATTTT.